This T cell receptor (beta chain) was recovered during a study of T cell changes during pregnancy in multiple sclerosis. The germline V gene encodes CDR1 SEHNR and CDR2 FQNEAQ (reference sequence). V gave up 7 bases and J gave up 4 bases; unmatched junction bases: 11. This CDR3 has 15 residues. Generated by immunoSEQ multiplex PCR, the TCRdb table keeps only in-frame clones and is missing some. The sample has tens of thousands of clones; more than 85% are singletons. The gene calls are TRBV7-9 and TRBJ2-3, with 7 positions matching TRBD2. This specimen was peripheral blood, taken in the third trimester of pregnancy. The receptor was isolated from a female donor with multiple sclerosis, enrolled in a pregnancy study. Here the CDR3 DNA reads TGTGCCAGCACCTCTAGCGGCATCGAGGCAGATACGCAGTATTTT. Encoded protein: CASTSSGIEADTQYF.